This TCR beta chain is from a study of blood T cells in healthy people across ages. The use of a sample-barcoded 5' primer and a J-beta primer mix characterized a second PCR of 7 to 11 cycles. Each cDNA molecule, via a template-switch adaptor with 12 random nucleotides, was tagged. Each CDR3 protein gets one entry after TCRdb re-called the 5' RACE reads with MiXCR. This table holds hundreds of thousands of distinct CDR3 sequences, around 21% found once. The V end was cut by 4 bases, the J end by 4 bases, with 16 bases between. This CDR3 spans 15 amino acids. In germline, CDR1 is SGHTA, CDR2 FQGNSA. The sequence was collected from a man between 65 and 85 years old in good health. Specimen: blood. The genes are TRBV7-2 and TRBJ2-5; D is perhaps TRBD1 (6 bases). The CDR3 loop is CASSSIRTRGETQYF. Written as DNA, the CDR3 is TGTGCCAGCAGCTCTATAAGAACCAGGGGAGAGACCCAGTACTTC.